This TCR beta chain is from a study of blood T cells in healthy people across ages. Together with a sample-barcoded 5' primer, a J-beta primer mix was included in a second PCR lasting about 7 to 11 cycles. There were at least 2.5 million CDR3-containing paired-end reads obtained from each sample. TCRdb re-called the 5' RACE reads through MiXCR, storing one row per CDR3 protein. The sample includes about 1 million distinct CDR3 sequences, 45% seen only once; the top ten take about 20%. Germline CDR1 reads SGHRS; CDR2 reads YFSETQ. The CDR3 totals 15 residues. V lost 5 bases and J 2 bases, leaving 17 bases between the germline ends.

The J gene is TRBJ2-7, the V gene TRBV5-1; D gene unclear. The sequence was collected from a woman aged 55 to 70 in good health. Sequenced material: blood. CDR3 bases: TGCGCCAGCAGGCAAACCGGTACCGAGGCCTACGAGCAGTACTTC. As protein: CASRQTGTEAYEQYF.